The 30 T cell receptor beta chains given below trace back to one sample, sequenced in a study of cytomegalovirus exposure and HLA in healthy donors. It was with 60 Vbeta and 13 Jbeta primers that the PCR ran. The table came from immunoSEQ multiplex PCR; TCRdb's copy has only in-frame clones and leaves some out. The sample holds roughly 190,000 clones; just under 75% are singletons and the top ten take about 4.4%. The sample was PBMCs. These receptors originate from a man aged 25 to 40 in good health and CMV-seropositive.

The chain recombines TRBV5-1 with TRBJ1-2; D is undetermined. V lost 4 bases to trimming and J lost 4 bases, with 11 bases between them. There are 13 residues in the CDR3. Germline values: CDR1 SGHRS, CDR2 YFSETQ. Here the CDR3 DNA reads TGCGCCAGCAGCGTCTGGGAGGGCTATGGCTACACCTTC. Encoded protein: CASSVWEGYGYTF.

This chain joins TRBV6-4 and TRBJ2-1, with TRBD2 matching over 12 bases. Germline V gene data show CDR1 as MRHNA and CDR2 as SNTAGT. The CDR3 consists of 15 residues. Unmatched junction bases numbered 7, after V lost 3 bases and J lost 10 bases. The CDR3 DNA sequence: TGTGCCAGCAGTGATCCCGGGACTAGCGGGTCCGAGCAGTTCTTC. Translating gives CASSDPGTSGSEQFF.

J is TRBJ2-3 and V is TRBV4-2, with D maybe TRBD1 (6 bases). Germline CDR1 and CDR2: LGHNA and YNFKEQ. CDR3 length: 13 residues. Trimming stripped 4 bases from V and 1 base from J, with 6 bases between. CDR3 in DNA: TGTGCCAGCAGCCGGACAGGCACAGATACGCAGTATTTT. Translating gives CASSRTGTDTQYF.

The chain joins TRBV5-1 to TRBJ2-2; possible D gene TRBD2, 6 bases. CDR3 length: 15 amino acids. CDR1 is SGHRS, CDR2 YFSETQ, per germline. V lost 0 bases and J 4 bases, leaving 10 bases between the germline ends. The CDR3 region has the DNA TGCGCCAGCAGCTTGGGGAGGGCCCCCACCGGGGAGCTGTTTTTT. Encoded protein: CASSLGRAPTGELFF.

CDR3 amino acids: CASSLYEEGRNEQFF. Written as DNA, the CDR3 is TGTGCCAGCAGCCTCTACGAGGAGGGCCGCAATGAGCAGTTCTTC. The chain uses TRBV7-6 and TRBJ2-1; D perhaps matches TRBD2 (6 bases). With 5 bases removed from V and 6 bases from J, the gap between germline ends came to 17 bases. Germline CDR1 and CDR2: SGHVS and FNYEAQ. The CDR3 sequence is 15 residues long.

CDR3 nucleotide sequence: TGTGCCAGCAGCCCAGAGGGGGGGGGTGACGCAGATACGCAGTATTTT. It specifies CASSPEGGGDADTQYF. V is TRBV13 and J is TRBJ2-3, with D perhaps TRBD2 (7 bases). Germline V gene data show CDR1 as PRHDT and CDR2 as FYEKMQ (reference sequence). V gave up 5 bases and J gave up 4 bases, with 19 bases separating them. The CDR3 runs 16 residues.

The chain uses TRBV14 and TRBJ2-7; possibly TRBD2 for D (5 bases). Germline V gives CDR1 SGHDN, CDR2 FVKESK. The V and J ends lost 4 bases and 3 bases respectively, with 13 bases between them. The length of the CDR3 is 14 residues. The CDR3 sequence is CASSPGFNFYEQYF. CDR3 in DNA: TGTGCCAGCAGCCCGGGATTTAACTTCTACGAGCAGTACTTC.

The CDR3 DNA sequence: TGTGCCAGCAGCTTAGAGCGGGGGGGAAGCTCCTACAATGAGCAGTTCTTC. Residues: CASSLERGGSSYNEQFF. The chain uses TRBV7-9 and TRBJ2-1; TRBD2 agrees at 10 bases. The CDR3 loop spans 17 amino acids. V shed 1 base, J shed 0 bases, and the junction held 3 bases outside the gene matches. Germline V gene sequence: CDR1 SEHNR, CDR2 FQNEAQ (reference sequence).

This clone was counted between two and nine times. The chain recombines TRBV30 with TRBJ2-7, with a possible D match to TRBD2 (5 bases). The CDR3 sequence is 16 residues long. Per the germline V gene, CDR1 is GTSNPN and CDR2 is SVGIG (reference sequence). V shed 4 bases and J shed 2 bases, with 21 bases lying between them. The CDR3 bases are TGTGCCTGGACTCAAGCCCCCTGGACGGGAACCTACGAGCAGTACTTC. Translated: CAWTQAPWTGTYEQYF.

The gene calls are TRBV5-6 and TRBJ1-6, with D possibly TRBD1 on 5 matching bases. This CDR3 is 14 amino acids long. Looked up from germline, CDR1 is SGHDT and CDR2 is YYEEEE. Trimming pared 0 bases from V and 7 bases from J, leaving 8 bases between. As DNA, the CDR3 is TGTGCCAGCAGCTTGGGCGGGGGGAATTCACCCCTCCACTTT. Translating gives CASSLGGGNSPLHF.

A few counts support this clone. The J gene is TRBJ1-2, the V gene TRBV19; possible D gene TRBD1, 5 bases. CDR1 is LNHDA, CDR2 SQIVND, per germline (reference sequence). V shed 3 bases and J shed 1 base, with 12 bases lying between them. There are 15 residues in the CDR3. CDR3 region: CASSMGRTNNYGYTF. In DNA form, the CDR3 reads TGTGCCAGTAGTATGGGGCGGACCAATAACTATGGCTACACCTTC.

The genes are TRBV20-1 and TRBJ2-5; TRBD2 might be the D (6 bases). The CDR3 is made up of 11 amino acids. V was clipped by 5 bases and J by 5 bases, with 9 bases between them. From germline, CDR1 is DFQATT and CDR2 SNEGSKA (reference sequence). The CDR3 here is CSAARGETQYF. CDR3 nucleotides: TGCAGTGCTGCCCGGGGGGAGACCCAGTACTTC.

The V and J genes are TRBV7-3 and TRBJ1-2; weak D call: TRBD1 (6 bases). V was clipped by 5 bases and J by 8 bases, with 18 bases between them. Germline CDR1 SGHTA, CDR2 FQGTGA. CDR3 length equals 14 residues. CDR3: CASSPGGGAWGYTF. The CDR3 DNA reads TGTGCCAGCAGCCCTGGCGGGGGCGCATGGGGCTACACCTTC.

This clone has a handful of counts. The V gene is TRBV13, the J gene TRBJ2-4; 7 nucleotides align to TRBD2. Germline assignment: CDR1 PRHDT and CDR2 FYEKMQ (reference sequence). Trimming at V came to 0 bases and at J to 1 base, leaving 3 bases not matched to a gene. CDR3 length equals 16 residues. The CDR3 DNA reads TGTGCCAGCAGCTTAGGGGGGGGGTCGGCCAAAAACATTCAGTACTTC. Translation: CASSLGGGSAKNIQYF.

The chain employs TRBV14 and TRBJ2-1; perhaps TRBD2 as D (7 bases). Per germline, CDR1 SGHDN and CDR2 FVKESK. The CDR3 contains 14 residues. V lost 0 bases, J lost 8 bases, and 11 bases lay in between. CDR3 in DNA: TGTGCCAGCAGCCAAGATGGGGGGGGCGATGAGCAGTTCTTC. Its protein product is CASSQDGGGDEQFF.

This rearrangement joins TRBV27 to TRBJ1-1, with 7 bases fitting TRBD1. V lost 5 bases to trimming and J lost 1 base; unmatched junction nucleotides: 4. This CDR3 comprises 14 residues. The germline V gene has CDR1 MNHEY and CDR2 SMNVEV (reference sequence). CDR3: CASSATGWNTEAFF. The CDR3 DNA reads as TGTGCCAGCAGTGCGACAGGGTGGAACACTGAAGCTTTCTTT.

V and J are TRBV18 and TRBJ1-1; D is perhaps TRBD1 (5 bases). The V end lost 4 bases, the J end lost 3 bases, and 9 bases lay between the germline ends. The CDR3 is 13 amino acids. Germline loops: CDR1 KGHSH, CDR2 LQKENI. The CDR3 DNA reads TGTGCCAGCTCACAGGGGTTCGACACTGAAGCTTTCTTT. Its protein product is CASSQGFDTEAFF.

This sequence joins TRBV29-1 and TRBJ2-1, with 11 nucleotides matching TRBD2. The CDR3 consists of 13 residues. Germline V gene data show CDR1 as SQVTM and CDR2 as ANQGSEA. CDR3 sequence: CTVLLAGVWEQFF. CDR3 bases: TGCACCGTCCTACTAGCGGGAGTATGGGAGCAGTTCTTC.

This clone showed up just a few times. One end of the junction does not line up with germline, which may come from a read error. The rearrangement links TRBV7-7 to TRBJ2-1, with TRBD2 matching over 12 bases. The CDR3 sequence is 15 residues long. Germline V CDR1 and CDR2: SSHAT, FNYEAQ (reference sequence). The CDR3 loop reads CASSPGLAGLYEQFF. The CDR3, as DNA: TGTGCTAGCAGCCCCGGACTAGCGGGATTATATGAGCAGTTCTTC.

This clone turned up a few times. CDR3 sequence (DNA): TGTGCCAGCAGTCCCCTCCCCCTAGCGGGGGCCTACGAGCAGTACTTC. This encodes CASSPLPLAGAYEQYF. V and J are TRBV28 and TRBJ2-7; 10 bases fit TRBD2. J lost 2 bases, V lost 5 bases, and 9 bases had no gene match. The CDR3 extends over 16 amino acids. Germline V gene data show CDR1 as MDHEN and CDR2 as SYDVKM.

On this clone: At one end the junction does not follow the germline gene, possibly because of a read error. V and J are TRBV7-9 and TRBJ2-7; 12 bases align to TRBD1. Looked up from germline, CDR1 is SEHNR and CDR2 is FQNEAQ (reference sequence). This CDR3 comprises 15 residues. The CDR3 loop reads CSSSFGTGGGYEQYF. CDR3 DNA: TGTTCCAGCAGCTTCGGGACAGGGGGCGGGTACGAGCAGTACTTC. Full variable domain (remainder filled in from reference TRBV7-9 and TRBJ2-7): DTGVSQNPRHKITKRGQNVTFRCDPISEHNRLYWYRQTLGQGPEFLTYFQNEAQLEKSRLLSDRFSAERPKGSFSTLEIQRTEQGDSAMYLCSSSFGTGGGYEQYFGPGTRLTVT.

The chain joins TRBV27 to TRBJ1-2; the D is unclear. V lost 7 bases, J lost 6 bases, and 15 bases lay in between. This CDR3 has 13 residues. Germline values: CDR1 MNHEY, CDR2 SMNVEV (reference sequence). The CDR3 DNA reads TGTGCCAGCAAACTTGGACGGGGAGATGGCTACACCTTC. It yields the protein CASKLGRGDGYTF.

The chain employs TRBV7-9 and TRBJ1-2; TRBD1 matches 9 bases. Germline CDR1 reads SEHNR; CDR2 reads FQNEAQ (reference sequence). Trimming cost V 5 bases and J 7 bases; bases outside gene matches: 11. CDR3 length: 15 residues. The CDR3 loop is CASSILPGQGIGYTF. For the CDR3, the DNA is TGTGCCAGCAGCATTCTGCCGGGACAGGGTATTGGCTACACCTTC. The full variable domain, its missing parts supplied by reference TRBV7-9 and TRBJ1-2, is DTGVSQNPRHKITKRGQNVTFRCDPISEHNRLYWYRQTLGQGPEFLTYFQNEAQLEKSRLLSDRFSAERPKGSFSTLEIQRTEQGDSAMYLCASSILPGQGIGYTFGSGTRLTVV.

The chain recombines TRBV7-9 with TRBJ1-5, with TRBD1 as a possible D gene (5 bases). This CDR3 is 16 amino acids long. The germline V and J ends were trimmed by 1 base and 4 bases, with 14 bases remaining between them. Germline assignment: CDR1 SEHNR and CDR2 FQNEAQ (reference sequence). CDR3 region: CASSLDGSGGNQPQHF. The CDR3 DNA reads TGTGCCAGCAGCTTAGACGGGTCGGGGGGTAATCAGCCCCAGCATTTT. The full variable domain, completed using reference TRBV7-9 and TRBJ1-5, is DTGVSQNPRHKITKRGQNVTFRCDPISEHNRLYWYRQTLGQGPEFLTYFQNEAQLEKSRLLSDRFSAERPKGSFSTLEIQRTEQGDSAMYLCASSLDGSGGNQPQHFGDGTRLSIL.

This chain joins TRBV7-3 and TRBJ2-2; a possible D gene is TRBD2 (6 bases). The CDR3 is 13 residues long. The germline V gene encodes CDR1 SGHTA and CDR2 FQGTGA. V lost 3 bases to trimming and J lost 8 bases, with 10 bases between them. CDR3 coding DNA: TGTGCCAGCAGCTTGGGAGGTGGAGGGGAGCTGTTTTTT. It encodes CASSLGGGGELFF.

The chain is built from TRBV7-2 and TRBJ1-1, with D possibly matching TRBD1 (5 bases). The CDR3 totals 13 residues. V lost 5 bases and J 11 bases, leaving 18 bases between the germline ends. CDR1 SGHTA and CDR2 FQGNSA come from the germline V gene. CDR3 protein: CASSLPGALEAFF. CDR3 coding DNA: TGTGCCAGCAGCCTCCCTGGGGCCTTGGAGGCTTTCTTT.

The chain combines TRBV9 with TRBJ1-6; D might be TRBD1 (6 bases). The CDR3 has 15 amino acids. The germline gives CDR1 SGDLS, CDR2 YYNGEE. Trimming stripped 3 bases from V and 7 bases from J, with 14 bases between. The CDR3 bases are TGTGCCAGCAGCGCCGGGACAAGATACAATTCACCCCTCCACTTT. It encodes CASSAGTRYNSPLHF.

The table lists this clone with a few counts. This chain uses TRBV7-2 with TRBJ2-2; D perhaps matches TRBD2 (5 bases). Between the trimmed V and J ends, which lost 11 bases and 7 bases, there was a span of 17 bases. Germline CDR1 and CDR2: SGHTA and FQGNSA. The CDR3 is 13 residues long. This CDR3 reads CAGSWAEGGELFF. In DNA form, the CDR3 reads TGTGCCGGATCGTGGGCCGAGGGCGGGGAGCTGTTTTTT.

This clone showed up just a few times. CDR3 residues: CASTRGAGWVAEQYF. The CDR3 nucleotides read TGTGCCAGCACCCGAGGCGCGGGATGGGTCGCCGAGCAGTACTTC. The chain links TRBV27 to TRBJ2-7; D perhaps matches TRBD2 (6 bases). This CDR3 is built from 15 residues. The germline V gene encodes CDR1 MNHEY and CDR2 SMNVEV (reference sequence). The V and J ends lost 7 bases and 6 bases respectively, with 22 bases between them.

V and J are TRBV4-2 and TRBJ1-2; D unresolved. Between the trimmed V and J ends, which lost 4 bases and 0 bases, there was a span of 12 bases. CDR3 length equals 15 residues. Germline V lookup: CDR1 LGHNA, CDR2 YNFKEQ. This chain's CDR3 is CASSPYNRANYGYTF. The DNA for the CDR3 is TGTGCCAGCAGCCCATACAACAGAGCTAACTATGGCTACACCTTC.